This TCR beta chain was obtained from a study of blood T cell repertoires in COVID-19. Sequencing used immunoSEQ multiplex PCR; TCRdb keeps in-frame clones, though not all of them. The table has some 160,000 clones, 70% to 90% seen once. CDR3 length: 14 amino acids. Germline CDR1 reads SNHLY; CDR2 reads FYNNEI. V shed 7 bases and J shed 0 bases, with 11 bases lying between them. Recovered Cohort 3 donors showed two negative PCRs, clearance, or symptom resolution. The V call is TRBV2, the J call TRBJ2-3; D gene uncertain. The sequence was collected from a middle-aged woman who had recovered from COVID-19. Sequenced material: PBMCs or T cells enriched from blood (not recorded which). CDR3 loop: CASTGGDSTDTQYF. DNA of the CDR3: TGTGCCAGCACTGGCGGAGATAGCACAGATACGCAGTATTTT.